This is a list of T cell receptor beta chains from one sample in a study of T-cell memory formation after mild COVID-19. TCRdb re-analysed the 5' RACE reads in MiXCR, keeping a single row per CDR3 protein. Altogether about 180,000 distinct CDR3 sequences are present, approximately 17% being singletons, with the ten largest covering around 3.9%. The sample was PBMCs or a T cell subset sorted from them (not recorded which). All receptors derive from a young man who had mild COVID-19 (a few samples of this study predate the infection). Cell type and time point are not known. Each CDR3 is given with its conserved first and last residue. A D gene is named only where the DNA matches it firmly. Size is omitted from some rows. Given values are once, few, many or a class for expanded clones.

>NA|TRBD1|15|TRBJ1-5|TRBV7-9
CASSRGTGVNQPQHF
TGTGCCAGCAGCCGAGGGACAGGGGTCAATCAGCCCCAGCATTTT
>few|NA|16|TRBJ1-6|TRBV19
CASSIRRQWANSPLHF
TGTGCCAGTAGTATCCGGCGGCAGTGGGCAAATTCACCCCTCCACTTT
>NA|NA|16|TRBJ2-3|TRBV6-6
CASSSDLRGGTDTQYF
TGTGCCAGCAGTTCGGACTTACGCGGGGGCACAGATACGCAGTATTTT
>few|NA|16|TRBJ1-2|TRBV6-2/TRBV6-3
CASSPRIEGWGDGYTF
TGTGCCAGCAGTCCCCGGATTGAGGGCTGGGGAGATGGCTACACCTTC
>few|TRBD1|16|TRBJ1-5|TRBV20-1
CSAPRNTGGFAQPQHF
TGCAGTGCTCCTAGAAACACAGGGGGCTTCGCTCAGCCCCAGCATTTT
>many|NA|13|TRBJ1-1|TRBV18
CASSSTGNTEAFF
TGTGCCAGCTCATCAACAGGGAACACTGAAGCTTTCTTT
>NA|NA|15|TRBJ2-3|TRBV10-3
CAISEAGRSTDTQYF
TGTGCCATCAGTGAGGCCGGACGGAGCACAGATACGCAGTATTTT
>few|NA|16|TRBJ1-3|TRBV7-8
CASSLVPRSSGNTIYF
TGTGCCAGCAGCTTAGTGCCCAGGAGCTCTGGAAACACCATATATTTT
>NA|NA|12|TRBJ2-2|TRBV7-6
CASSLWNGELFF
TGTGCCAGCAGCTTATGGAACGGGGAGCTGTTTTTT
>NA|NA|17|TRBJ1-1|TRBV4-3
CASSQEGGGRSRTEAFF
TGCGCCAGCAGCCAAGAGGGAGGGGGAAGGTCGAGAACTGAAGCTTTCTTT
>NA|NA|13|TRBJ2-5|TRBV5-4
CASSPWVEETQYF
TGTGCCAGCAGCCCTTGGGTCGAAGAGACCCAGTACTTC
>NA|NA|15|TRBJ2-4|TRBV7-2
CASSLDGDLRRGQYF
TGTGCCAGCAGCTTAGACGGGGACCTTCGCCGGGGTCAGTACTTC
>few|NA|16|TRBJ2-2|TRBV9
CASSVGPGPSTGELFF
TGTGCCAGCAGCGTAGGCCCGGGGCCCTCCACCGGGGAGCTGTTTTTT
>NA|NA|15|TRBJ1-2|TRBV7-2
CASSTQGRVGYGYTF
TGTGCCAGCAGTACCCAAGGGAGGGTGGGGTATGGCTACACCTTC
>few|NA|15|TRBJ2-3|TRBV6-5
CASSYSWDSTDTQYF
TGTGCCAGCAGTTACTCGTGGGACAGCACAGATACGCAGTATTTT
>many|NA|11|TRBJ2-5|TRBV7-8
CASSRRETQYF
TGTGCCAGCAGCCGACGGGAGACCCAGTACTTC
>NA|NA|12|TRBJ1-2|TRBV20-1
CSAVTTDYGYTF
TGCAGTGCTGTAACAACGGACTATGGCTACACCTTC
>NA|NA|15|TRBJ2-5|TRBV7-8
CASSLAQGLGETQYF
TGTGCCAGCAGCTTAGCCCAGGGTTTGGGAGAGACCCAGTACTTC
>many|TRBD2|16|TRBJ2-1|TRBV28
CASSPPPSGGTHEQFF
TGTGCCAGCAGTCCCCCCCCTAGCGGGGGGACCCATGAGCAGTTCTTC
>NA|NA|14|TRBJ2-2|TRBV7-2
CASSSRGRGGELFF
TGTGCAAGCAGCTCCCGAGGACGCGGCGGGGAGCTGTTTTTT
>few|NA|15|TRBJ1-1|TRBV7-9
CASSPGEGLNTEAFF
TGTGCCAGCAGCCCCGGGGAGGGACTGAACACTGAAGCTTTCTTT
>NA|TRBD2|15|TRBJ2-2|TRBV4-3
CASSRRGAGTGELFF
TGCGCCAGCAGCCGGCGGGGGGCGGGGACCGGGGAGCTGTTTTTT
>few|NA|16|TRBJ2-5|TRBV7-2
CASSPPKRLGAETQYF
TGTGCCAGCAGCCCCCCCAAGCGGCTAGGTGCGGAGACCCAGTACTTC
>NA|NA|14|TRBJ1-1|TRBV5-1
CASSSAQGNTEAFF
TGCGCCAGCAGTTCGGCGCAGGGGAACACTGAAGCTTTCTTT
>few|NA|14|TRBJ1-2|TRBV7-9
CASQKGTFAEGYTF
TGTGCCAGCCAAAAAGGTACCTTCGCAGAGGGCTACACCTTC
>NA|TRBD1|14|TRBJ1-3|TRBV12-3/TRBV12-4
CASSGTGAGNTIYF
TGTGCCAGCAGTGGGACAGGGGCAGGAAACACCATATATTTT
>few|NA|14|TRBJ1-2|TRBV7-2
CASSLGDQGSGYTF
TGTGCCAGCAGCTTAGGTGACCAGGGGAGCGGCTACACCTTC
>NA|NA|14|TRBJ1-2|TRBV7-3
CASSFQPGRVGYTF
TGTGCCAGCAGCTTCCAGCCCGGGAGGGTAGGCTACACCTTC
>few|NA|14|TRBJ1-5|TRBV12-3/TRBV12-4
CASSVDSRGAPQHF
TGTGCCAGCAGTGTAGACAGCCGGGGTGCGCCCCAGCATTTT
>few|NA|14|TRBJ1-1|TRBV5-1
CASSPYGQNTEAFF
TGCGCCAGCAGTCCATACGGACAGAACACTGAAGCTTTCTTT
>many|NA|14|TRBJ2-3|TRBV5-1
CASRTGTPPDTQYF
TGCGCCAGCAGGACCGGGACACCCCCAGATACGCAGTATTTT
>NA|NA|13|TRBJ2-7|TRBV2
CASSEAGKFQQYF
TGTGCCAGCAGTGAAGCAGGGAAGTTTCAGCAGTACTTC
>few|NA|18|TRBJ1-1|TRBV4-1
CASSQSPPKGGLNTEAFF
TGCGCCAGCAGCCAAAGCCCACCGAAGGGAGGGTTGAACACTGAAGCTTTCTTT
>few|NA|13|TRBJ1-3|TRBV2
CASRGTDGNTIYF
TGTGCCAGCAGGGGGACTGATGGAAACACCATATATTTT
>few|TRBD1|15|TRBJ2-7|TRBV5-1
CASSSWTGLAYEQYF
TGCGCCAGCAGCTCCTGGACAGGATTAGCTTACGAGCAGTACTTC
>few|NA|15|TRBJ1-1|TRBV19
CASCSPTASNTEAFF
TGTGCCAGTTGTAGTCCGACAGCATCGAACACTGAAGCTTTCTTT
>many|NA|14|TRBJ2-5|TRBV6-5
CASSDRSRSETQYF
TGTGCCAGCAGCGACAGGTCTCGGAGTGAGACCCAGTACTTC
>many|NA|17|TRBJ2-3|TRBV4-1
CASSQEGIRLSTDTQYF
TGCGCCAGCAGCCAAGAGGGGATACGACTTAGCACAGATACGCAGTATTTT
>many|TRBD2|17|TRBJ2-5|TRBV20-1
CSARRDRTSAGNGTQYF
TGCAGTGCTAGAAGGGATCGGACTAGCGCCGGTAACGGGACCCAGTACTTC
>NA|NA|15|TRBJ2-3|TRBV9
CASSARSGDLATQYF
TGTGCCAGCAGCGCACGCTCGGGAGACCTCGCTACGCAGTATTTT
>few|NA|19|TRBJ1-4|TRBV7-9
CASSLTLSETHATNEKLFF
TGTGCCAGCAGCTTAACACTTTCAGAGACTCACGCAACTAATGAAAAACTGTTTTTT
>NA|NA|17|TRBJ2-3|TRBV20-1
CSAKGDVRGVGTDTQYF
TGCAGTGCTAAAGGGGATGTCAGGGGGGTCGGCACAGATACGCAGTATTTT
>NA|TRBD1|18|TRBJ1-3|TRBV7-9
CASSLPPRQGGSGNTIYF
TGTGCCAGCAGCTTACCCCCACGGCAGGGGGGCTCTGGAAACACCATATATTTT
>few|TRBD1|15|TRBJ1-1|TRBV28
CASSLLTGGNTEAFF
TGTGCCAGCAGTTTATTAACAGGGGGAAACACTGAAGCTTTCTTT
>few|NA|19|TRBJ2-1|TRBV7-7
CASSPGSGPYSSSYNEQFF
TGTGCTAGCAGCCCCGGCTCCGGGCCGTACTCGAGCTCCTACAATGAGCAGTTCTTC
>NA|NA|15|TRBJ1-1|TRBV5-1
CASSLAPRPNTEAFF
TGCGCCAGCAGCTTGGCTCCGAGACCGAACACTGAAGCTTTCTTT
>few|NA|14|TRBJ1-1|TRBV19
CASSIGGLNTEAFF
TGTGCCAGTAGTATCGGGGGCCTGAACACTGAAGCTTTCTTT
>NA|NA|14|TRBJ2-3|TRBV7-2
CASSGRARTDTQYF
TGTGCCAGCAGCGGCCGGGCGCGGACAGATACGCAGTATTTT
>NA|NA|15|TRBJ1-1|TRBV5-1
CASSLRPSRDTEAFF
TGCGCCAGCAGCTTGAGACCCAGCAGGGACACTGAAGCTTTCTTT
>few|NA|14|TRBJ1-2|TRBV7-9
CASSGQPGSGGYTF
TGTGCCAGCAGCGGTCAGCCAGGGTCAGGTGGCTACACCTTC
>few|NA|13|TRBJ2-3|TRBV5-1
CASSSRVGNTQYF
TGCGCCAGCAGCTCGAGGGTTGGGAATACGCAGTATTTT
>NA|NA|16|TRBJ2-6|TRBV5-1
CASSTPQGSGANVLTF
TGCGCCAGCAGCACCCCACAGGGAAGTGGGGCCAACGTCCTGACTTTC
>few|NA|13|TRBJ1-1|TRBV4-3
CASSRNENTEAFF
TGCGCCAGCAGCCGGAATGAGAACACTGAAGCTTTCTTT